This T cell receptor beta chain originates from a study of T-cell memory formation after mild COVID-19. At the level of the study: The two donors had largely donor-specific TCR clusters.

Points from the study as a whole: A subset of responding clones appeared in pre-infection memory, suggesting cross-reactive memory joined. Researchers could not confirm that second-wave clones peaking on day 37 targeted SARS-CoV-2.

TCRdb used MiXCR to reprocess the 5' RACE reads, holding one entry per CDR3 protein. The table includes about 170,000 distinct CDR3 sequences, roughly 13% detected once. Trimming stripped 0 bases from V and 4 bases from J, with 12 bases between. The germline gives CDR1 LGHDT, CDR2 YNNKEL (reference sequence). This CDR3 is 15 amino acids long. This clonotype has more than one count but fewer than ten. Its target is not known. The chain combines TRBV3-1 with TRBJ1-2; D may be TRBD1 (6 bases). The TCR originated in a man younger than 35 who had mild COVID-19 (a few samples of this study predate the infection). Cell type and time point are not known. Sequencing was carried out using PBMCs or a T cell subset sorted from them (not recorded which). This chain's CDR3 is CASSQDPTGRYGYTF. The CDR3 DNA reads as TGTGCCAGCAGCCAAGATCCCACAGGGCGCTATGGCTACACCTTC.